This T cell receptor beta chain originates from a study of CD8+ T cells in alopecia areata. Study-wide context: Treated patients were given 5 to 10 mg oral tofacitinib twice daily. It was 6 to 18 months of tofacitinib, and then there were 6 months off drug. Study outcomes and limitations: Many expanded lesional clones persisted during tofacitinib (in both scalp and blood).

Indicated treatment: oral pan-JAK inhibitor, 5-10 mg twice daily. Extraction and reverse transcription of RNA yielded cDNA as the sequencing template. TCRdb keeps only in-frame clones here, not all; method: immunoSEQ multiplex PCR. This table holds 80,000 to 95,000 clones, around 40% found once. Concerning this clone itself: What it binds is not known.

Germline assignment: CDR1 SEHNR and CDR2 FQNEAQ (reference sequence). V was pared by 4 bases and J by 0 bases, with 5 bases of the junction left unmatched. This CDR3 contains 16 residues. The sequencing here drew on CD8+ T cells sorted from blood, taken at week 24, from a patient treated with tofacitinib. This sequence originates from a human donor with alopecia areata. The chain recombines TRBV7-9 with TRBJ1-4; 7 positions agree with TRBD1. The CDR3 loop reads CASSSGTAATNEKLFF. As DNA, the CDR3 is TGTGCCAGCAGCTCCGGGACAGCTGCAACTAATGAAAAACTGTTTTTT.